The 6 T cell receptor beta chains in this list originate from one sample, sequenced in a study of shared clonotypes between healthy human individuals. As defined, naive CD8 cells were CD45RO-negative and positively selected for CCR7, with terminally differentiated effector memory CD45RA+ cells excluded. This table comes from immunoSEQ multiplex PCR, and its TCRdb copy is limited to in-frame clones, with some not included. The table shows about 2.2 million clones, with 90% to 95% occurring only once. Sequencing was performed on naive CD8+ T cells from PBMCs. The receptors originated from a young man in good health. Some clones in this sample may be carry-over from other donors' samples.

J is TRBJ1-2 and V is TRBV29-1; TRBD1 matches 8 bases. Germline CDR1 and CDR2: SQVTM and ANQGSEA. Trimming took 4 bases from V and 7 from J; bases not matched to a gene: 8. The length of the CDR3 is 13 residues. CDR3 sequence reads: CSVVGTGTTGYTF. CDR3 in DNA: TGCAGCGTTGTCGGGACAGGAACAACTGGCTACACCTTC.

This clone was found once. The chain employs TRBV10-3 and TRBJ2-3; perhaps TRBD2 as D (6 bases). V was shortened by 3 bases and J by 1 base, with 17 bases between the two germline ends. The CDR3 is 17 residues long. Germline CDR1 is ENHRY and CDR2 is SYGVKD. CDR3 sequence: CAISDPAASVGTDTQYF. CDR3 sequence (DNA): TGTGCCATCAGTGATCCGGCGGCTAGCGTGGGCACAGATACGCAGTATTTT.

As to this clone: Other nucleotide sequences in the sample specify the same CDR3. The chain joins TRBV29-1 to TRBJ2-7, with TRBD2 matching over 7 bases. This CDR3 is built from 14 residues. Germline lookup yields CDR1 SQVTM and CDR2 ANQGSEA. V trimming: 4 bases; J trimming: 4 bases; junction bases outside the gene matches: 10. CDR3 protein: CSVAGGSSSYEQYF. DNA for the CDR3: TGCAGCGTTGCCGGGGGGAGTTCTTCGTACGAGCAGTACTTC.

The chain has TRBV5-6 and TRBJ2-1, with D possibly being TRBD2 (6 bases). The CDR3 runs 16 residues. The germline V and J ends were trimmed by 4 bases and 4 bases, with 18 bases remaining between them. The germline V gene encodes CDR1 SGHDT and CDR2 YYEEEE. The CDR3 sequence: CASSPPGGSRYNEQFF. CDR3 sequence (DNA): TGTGCCAGCAGCCCGCCTGGGGGGTCGCGTTACAATGAGCAGTTCTTC. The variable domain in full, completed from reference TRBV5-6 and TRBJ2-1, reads DAGVTQSPTHLIKTRGQQVTLRCSPKSGHDTVSWYQQALGQGPQFIFQYYEEEERQRGNFPDRFSGHQFPNYSSELNVNALLLGDSALYLCASSPPGGSRYNEQFFGPGTRLTVL.

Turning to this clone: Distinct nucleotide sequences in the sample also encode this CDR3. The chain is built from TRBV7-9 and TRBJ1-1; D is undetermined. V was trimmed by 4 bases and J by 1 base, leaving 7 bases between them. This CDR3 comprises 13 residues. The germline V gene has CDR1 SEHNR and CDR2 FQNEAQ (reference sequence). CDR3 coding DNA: TGTGCCAGCAGCTCAATGTCGAACACTGAAGCTTTCTTT. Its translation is CASSSMSNTEAFF.

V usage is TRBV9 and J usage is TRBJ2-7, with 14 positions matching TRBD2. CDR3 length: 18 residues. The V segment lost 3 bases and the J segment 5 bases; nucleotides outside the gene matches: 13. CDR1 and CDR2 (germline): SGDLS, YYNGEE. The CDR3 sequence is CASSDGLAGGSPPDEQYF. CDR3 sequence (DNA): TGTGCCAGCAGCGACGGACTAGCGGGAGGAAGCCCTCCCGACGAGCAGTACTTC.